The rows below give T cell receptor beta chains drawn from one sample of a study of cytotoxic CD8 clonotypes in ibrutinib-treated CLL. Using immunoSEQ multiplex PCR, the repertoire was profiled, and TCRdb retains in-frame clones only, with some absent. The table has approximately 170,000 clones, roughly 88% seen once. The sample here was PBMCs, taken at disease progression, from a patient treated with ibrutinib. These receptors were collected from a human donor with chronic lymphocytic leukemia. The CDR3 runs from the conserved cysteine through the conserved F or W. D genes are given only for firm matches. Clone size appears in some rows only: once, few, many, or a class for an expanded clone.

cdr3_length j_call clone_size d_call v_call cdr3_nt cdr3_aa
12 TRBJ2-7 . TRBD1 TRBV28 TGTGCCAGCAGTTTATCCGACAGGGGGCGGGAGTTC CASSLSDRGREF
16 TRBJ2-7 . . TRBV4-1 TGCGCCAGCAGCCAAGAGGTAGCGGAGCTCTCCTACGAGCAGTACTTC CASSQEVAELSYEQYF
16 TRBJ1-4 . . TRBV2 TGTGCCAGCAGCCCACGTTCCTCGAACCCTAATGAAAAACTGTTTTTT CASSPRSSNPNEKLFF
14 TRBJ2-7 . . TRBV2 TGTGCCAGCAGTGAAACTTGGCTTCGAAACGAGCAGTACTTC CASSETWLRNEQYF
15 TRBJ1-1 . TRBD1 TRBV4-2 TGTGCCAGCAGCCAACCGGACAGGGGGGTGGTTGAAGCTTTCTTT CASSQPDRGVVEAFF
14 TRBJ2-7 once TRBD2 TRBV29-1 TGCAGCGTTATGACTAGCGGGGTGGCCGACGAGCAGTACTTC CSVMTSGVADEQYF
14 TRBJ2-7 . . TRBV18 TGTGCCAGCTCACCACAACGGGAAGCGGAGGAGCAGTACTTC CASSPQREAEEQYF
13 TRBJ1-1 few . TRBV6-5 TGTGCCAGCAATTTTGCACAGGGCACTGAAGCTTTCTTT CASNFAQGTEAFF
16 TRBJ2-1 . TRBD1 TRBV12-5 TGTGCTAGTGGTTTGGACCGGGACAGAACCTACAATGAGCAGTTCTTC CASGLDRDRTYNEQFF
15 TRBJ1-1 . . TRBV9 TGTGCCAGCAGCGTAGCTCCGACAGTGAACACTGAAGCTTTCTTT CASSVAPTVNTEAFF
14 TRBJ2-3 . . TRBV6-5 TGTGCCAGCAGCTCGTCGTCTAGCACAGATACGCAGTATTTT CASSSSSSTDTQYF
15 TRBJ1-1 . TRBD1 TRBV30 TGTGCCTGGAGTCTAACCTTGACAGGGTCCACTGAAGCTTTCTTT CAWSLTLTGSTEAFF
13 TRBJ1-1 . . TRBV30 TGTGCCTGGAGTGTTGAAGTGAACACTGAAGCTTTCTTT CAWSVEVNTEAFF
15 TRBJ1-1 . TRBD1 TRBV5-1 TGCGCCAGCAGCTGGGGGGACAGGTTGAACACTGAAGCTTTCTTT CASSWGDRLNTEAFF
15 TRBJ1-5 . TRBD1 TRBV15 TGTGCCACCAGCAGTCCCCAGGGGGCTCGACAGCCCCAGCATTTT CATSSPQGARQPQHF
14 TRBJ1-2 . TRBD1 TRBV7-9 TGTGCCAGCAGCTCGCAGCAGGGGGAAGGTGGCTACACCTTC CASSSQQGEGGYTF
13 TRBJ2-7 . . TRBV27 TGTGCCAGCAGTTTATCAGTCGGTCGCGAGCAGTACTTC CASSLSVGREQYF
13 TRBJ1-2 few . TRBV9 TGTGCCAGCAGCGTAGAGCTTAACTATGGCTACACCTTC CASSVELNYGYTF
13 TRBJ1-2 . . TRBV14 TGTGCCAGCAGCCGAGACAGAGTCTATGGCTACACCTTC CASSRDRVYGYTF
16 TRBJ2-3 once . TRBV7-2 TGTGCCAGCAGCCCCCAGCCGACTCGCCTCACAGATACGCAGTATTTT CASSPQPTRLTDTQYF
16 TRBJ2-2 . TRBD2 TRBV10-3 TGTGCCATCAGAAATAGCGGGGACGCAGGCACCGGGGAGCTGTTTTTT CAIRNSGDAGTGELFF
17 TRBJ2-1 . TRBD1 TRBV7-2 TGTGCCAGCAGCTTAGCTGTCACAGGGGCGTCCTACAATGAGCAGTTCTTC CASSLAVTGASYNEQFF
14 TRBJ2-7 . . TRBV13 TGTGCCAGCAGTCTGGGACACCGGAGGGGCGAGCAGTACTTC CASSLGHRRGEQYF
16 TRBJ2-1 . . TRBV6-5 TGTGCCAGCAGTTACGAGGTTGGGCCGGAGGGCGGTGAGCAGTTCTTC CASSYEVGPEGGEQFF
14 TRBJ2-7 once TRBD1 TRBV6-5 TGTGCCAGCAGTGCTCGACAGGGTCTCAACGAGCAGTACTTC CASSARQGLNEQYF
15 TRBJ1-2 once TRBD1 TRBV30 TGTGCCTGGAGTGTACAGGCAGGGGGCAGTAATGGCTACACCTTC CAWSVQAGGSNGYTF
16 TRBJ1-1 . . TRBV14 TGTGCCAGCAGCCAACCACTGGGGACACCGAACACTGAAGCTTTCTTT CASSQPLGTPNTEAFF
15 TRBJ1-5 . . TRBV5-1 TGCGCCAGCAGCTTGCGGGCAGGTGGTGATCAGCCCCAGCATTTT CASSLRAGGDQPQHF
16 TRBJ2-3 . . TRBV11-2 TGTGCCAGCAGCTTTTTTGGGGTGTGGGACATAGATACGCAGTATTTT CASSFFGVWDIDTQYF
15 TRBJ2-2 . TRBD1 TRBV5-1 TGCGCCAGCAGCTCAGCCGGGACAGGGGGCGGGGAGCTGTTTTTT CASSSAGTGGGELFF
15 TRBJ1-3 . . TRBV5-4 TGTGCCAGCAGCTTGCGGGGGATCTCTGGAAACACCATATATTTT CASSLRGISGNTIYF
14 TRBJ1-1 once . TRBV5-1 TGCGCCAGCAGCCCGGGACCGATGAACACTGAAGCTTTCTTT CASSPGPMNTEAFF
14 TRBJ1-2 once . TRBV7-9 TGTGCCAGCAGCTTAGATAGACAGTCATATGGCTACACCTTC CASSLDRQSYGYTF
15 TRBJ2-7 . TRBD1 TRBV7-9 TGTGCCAGCAGATTCCCGGGAAGGGGGCGATCTGAGCAGTACTTC CASRFPGRGRSEQYF
14 TRBJ1-4 . . TRBV4-2 TGTGCCAGCAGCCAAGGGGGATTGAATGAAAAACTGTTTTTT CASSQGGLNEKLFF
16 TRBJ1-2 . . TRBV9 TGTGCCAGCAGCGTAGACGCTCGGGACACCGCTAGAGGCTACACCTTC CASSVDARDTARGYTF
19 TRBJ2-7 . . TRBV11-1 TGTGCCAGCAGCTTAAACGTGGCTAGCGGCCGACAGGCCTTTTACGAGCAGTACTTC CASSLNVASGRQAFYEQYF
14 TRBJ1-2 . TRBD1 TRBV5-1 TGCGCCAGCAGCCCGGACAGGGCCAACTATGGCTACACCTTC CASSPDRANYGYTF
15 TRBJ2-5 . . TRBV30 TGTGCCTGGAGGGCTCGGGAGTACGGGCGAGAGACCCAGTACTTC CAWRAREYGRETQYF
15 TRBJ1-4 . . TRBV6-5 TGTGCCAGCAGCCACGACCTCGGGACTAATGAAAAACTGTTTTTT CASSHDLGTNEKLFF
14 TRBJ1-1 . . TRBV5-6 TGTGCCAGCAGCCCCGGGACTCGGTGGACTGAAGCTTTCTTT CASSPGTRWTEAFF
17 TRBJ2-2 . TRBD2 TRBV28 TGTGCCAGCAGTTTATTTGGTAGCGGGAGAGGAACCGGGGAGCTGTTTTTT CASSLFGSGRGTGELFF
18 TRBJ1-4 . . TRBV9 TGTGCCAGCAGCGTAGAGGCCTTCTCTGACAGGTTGGGTGAAAAACTGTTTTTT CASSVEAFSDRLGEKLFF
18 TRBJ2-3 . TRBD2 TRBV27 TGTGCCAGCAGTCCCTTTAGACTAGCGGGAGCCGAGCCAGATACGCAGTATTTT CASSPFRLAGAEPDTQYF
13 TRBJ1-5 . TRBD1 TRBV27 TGTGCCAGCAGACAACAGGGGCGTCAGTCCCAGCATTTT CASRQQGRQSQHF
19 TRBJ1-6 . . TRBV7-2 TGTGCCAGCAGCCTACAGCCCTTGAGGTTGAGCTCCTATAATTCACCCCTCCACTTT CASSLQPLRLSSYNSPLHF
16 TRBJ1-4 . . TRBV18 TGTGCCAGCTCACCATTTATTGGGTCAACTAATGAAAAACTGTTTTTT CASSPFIGSTNEKLFF
15 TRBJ2-7 . . TRBV4-1 TGCGCCAGCAGCCAAGTCCCAACACCAGGGTACGAGCAGTACTTC CASSQVPTPGYEQYF
14 TRBJ1-2 . TRBD1 TRBV6-6 TGTGCCAGCAGTTACTCGGACAGGAACTATGGCTACACCTTC CASSYSDRNYGYTF
15 TRBJ2-7 . . TRBV18 TGTGCCAGCTCACCATCCGGGGGACTTTACTACGAGCAGTACTTC CASSPSGGLYYEQYF
11 TRBJ1-2 few . TRBV29-1 TGCAGCGCCACACAGGGATATGGCTACACCTTC CSATQGYGYTF